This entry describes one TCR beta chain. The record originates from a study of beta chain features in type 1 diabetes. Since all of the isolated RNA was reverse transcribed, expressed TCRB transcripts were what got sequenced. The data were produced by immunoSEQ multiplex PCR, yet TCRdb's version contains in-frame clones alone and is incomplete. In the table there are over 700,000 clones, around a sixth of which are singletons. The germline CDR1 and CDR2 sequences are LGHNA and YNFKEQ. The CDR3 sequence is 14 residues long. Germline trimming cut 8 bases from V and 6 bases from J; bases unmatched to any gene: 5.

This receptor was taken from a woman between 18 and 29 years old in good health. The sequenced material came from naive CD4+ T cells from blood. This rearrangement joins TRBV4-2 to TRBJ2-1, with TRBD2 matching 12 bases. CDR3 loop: CASRTSGVPNEQFF. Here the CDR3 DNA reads TGTGCCAGCCGGACTAGCGGGGTTCCCAATGAGCAGTTCTTC.